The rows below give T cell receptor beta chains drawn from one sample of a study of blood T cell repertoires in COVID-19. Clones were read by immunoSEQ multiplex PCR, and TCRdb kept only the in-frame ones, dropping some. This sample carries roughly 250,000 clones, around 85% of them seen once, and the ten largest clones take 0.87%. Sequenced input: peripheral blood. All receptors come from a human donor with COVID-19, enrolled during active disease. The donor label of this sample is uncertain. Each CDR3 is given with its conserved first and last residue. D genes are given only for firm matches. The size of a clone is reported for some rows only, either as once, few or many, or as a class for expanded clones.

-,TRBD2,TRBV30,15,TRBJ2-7,CAWRGPGGGSYEQYF,TGTGCCTGGAGGGGCCCGGGGGGGGGCTCCTACGAGCAGTACTTC
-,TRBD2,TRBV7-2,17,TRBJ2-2,CASSLDRGSGRGGELFF,TGTGCCAGCAGCTTAGATCGTGGTAGCGGGAGAGGCGGGGAGCTGTTTTTT
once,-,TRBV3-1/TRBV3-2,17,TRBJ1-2,CASSQERVGLGGLGYTF,TGTGCCAGCAGCCAAGAAAGGGTTGGGTTAGGGGGTTTGGGCTACACCTTC
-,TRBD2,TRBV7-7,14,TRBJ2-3,CASSLGLAADTQYF,TGTGCTAGCAGCTTGGGTCTAGCGGCAGATACGCAGTATTTT
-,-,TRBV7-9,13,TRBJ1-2,CASSPDSNYGYTF,TGTGCCAGCAGCCCCGACAGTAACTATGGCTACACCTTC
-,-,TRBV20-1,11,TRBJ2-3,CSASDPDTQYF,TGCAGTGCCTCAGATCCAGATACGCAGTATTTT
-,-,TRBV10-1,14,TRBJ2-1,CASRTFLRVDEQFF,TGCGCCAGCAGGACTTTCCTCAGGGTCGATGAGCAGTTCTTC
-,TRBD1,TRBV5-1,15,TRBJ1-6,CASSLGQGGNSPLHF,TGCGCCAGCAGCTTAGGACAGGGGGGTAATTCACCCCTCCACTTT
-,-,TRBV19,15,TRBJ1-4,CASSMMGRRGEKLFF,TGTGCCAGTAGTATGATGGGGCGGAGAGGTGAAAAACTGTTTTTT
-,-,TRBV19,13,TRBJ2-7,CASSTRGVYEQYF,TGTGCCAGTAGTACCCGTGGAGTGTACGAGCAGTACTTC
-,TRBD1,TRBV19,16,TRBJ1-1,CASSITGGRLNTEAFF,TGTGCCAGTAGTATCACAGGGGGGAGATTGAACACTGAAGCTTTCTTT
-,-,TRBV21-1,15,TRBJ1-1,CASSKGEGADTEAFF,TGTGCCAGCAGCAAAGGAGAGGGGGCAGACACTGAAGCTTTCTTT
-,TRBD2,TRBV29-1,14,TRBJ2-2,CSVRLAGNTGELFF,TGCAGCGTTAGACTAGCGGGGAACACCGGGGAGCTGTTTTTT
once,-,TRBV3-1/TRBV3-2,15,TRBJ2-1,CASSQETIPYNEQFF,TGTGCCAGCAGCCAAGAGACTATCCCCTACAATGAGCAGTTCTTC
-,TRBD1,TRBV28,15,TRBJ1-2,CASSTSGGLNYGYTF,TGTGCCAGCAGCACCTCAGGGGGGCTCAACTATGGCTACACCTTC
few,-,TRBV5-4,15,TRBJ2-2,CASSLAPRTTGELFF,TGTGCCAGCAGCTTGGCCCCCAGAACAACCGGGGAGCTGTTTTTT
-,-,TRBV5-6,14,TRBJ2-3,CASSLGVATDTQYF,TGTGCCAGTTCTCTAGGGGTGGCCACAGATACGCAGTATTTT
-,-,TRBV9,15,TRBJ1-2,CASSVGGFSGGGYTF,TGTGCCAGCAGCGTAGGAGGATTTTCGGGAGGTGGCTACACCTTC
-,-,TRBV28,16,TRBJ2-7,CAIQPLGREIVSEQYF,TGTGCCATCCAACCACTAGGCCGGGAAATTGTAAGCGAGCAGTACTTC
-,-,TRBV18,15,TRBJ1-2,CASSPRPPSEYGYTF,TGTGCCAGCTCACCCCGGCCGCCAAGCGAGTATGGCTACACCTTC
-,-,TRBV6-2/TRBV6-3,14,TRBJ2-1,CASSYQGGKNEQFF,TGTGCCAGCAGTTACCAAGGGGGTAAAAATGAGCAGTTCTTC
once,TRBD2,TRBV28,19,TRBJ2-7,CASSLILLAGGPSSYEQYF,TGTGCCAGCAGTTTAATTTTGCTAGCGGGAGGGCCGAGCTCCTACGAGCAGTACTTC
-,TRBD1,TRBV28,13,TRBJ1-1,CASSSGGYTEAFF,TGTGCCAGCAGTTCAGGGGGATACACTGAAGCTTTCTTT
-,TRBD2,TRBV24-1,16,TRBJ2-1,CATSDSSGGSYNEQFF,TGTGCCACCAGTGATTCTAGCGGGGGCTCCTACAATGAGCAGTTCTTC
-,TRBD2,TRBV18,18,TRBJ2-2,CASSPPPLAGGNTGELFF,TGTGCCAGCTCACCGCCACCACTAGCGGGAGGGAACACCGGGGAGCTGTTTTTT
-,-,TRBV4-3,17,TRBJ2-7,CASSQERGGPGSYEQYF,TGCGCCAGCAGCCAAGAAAGGGGCGGTCCAGGGTCCTACGAGCAGTACTTC
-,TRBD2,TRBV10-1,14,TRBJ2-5,CASSGGTSWETQYF,TGCGCCAGCAGCGGCGGGACTAGCTGGGAGACCCAGTACTTC
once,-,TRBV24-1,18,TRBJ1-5,CATSDPALDRSGGQPQHF,TGTGCCACCAGTGACCCTGCACTCGACAGATCGGGGGGTCAGCCCCAGCATTTT
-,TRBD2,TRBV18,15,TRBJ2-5,CASSPNGLAGKTQYF,TGTGCCAGCTCACCAAATGGACTAGCCGGAAAGACCCAGTACTTC
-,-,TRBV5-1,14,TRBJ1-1,CASSPGLQNTEAFF,TGCGCCAGCAGCCCGGGACTTCAGAACACTGAAGCTTTCTTT
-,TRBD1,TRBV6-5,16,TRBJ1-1,CASSFRPGQGRTEAFF,TGTGCCAGCAGTTTCAGACCCGGACAGGGAAGGACTGAAGCTTTCTTT
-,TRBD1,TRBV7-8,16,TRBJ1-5,CASSFGTGNSNQPQHF,TGTGCCAGCAGCTTCGGGACAGGGAATAGCAATCAGCCCCAGCATTTT
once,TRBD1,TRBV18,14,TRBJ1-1,CASTLTGVNTEAFF,TGTGCCAGCACATTGACAGGGGTTAACACTGAAGCTTTCTTT
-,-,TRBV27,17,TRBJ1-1,CASSFNRWGGRDTEAFF,TGTGCCAGCAGTTTTAATAGATGGGGCGGTCGGGACACTGAAGCTTTCTTT
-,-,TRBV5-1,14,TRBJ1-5,CASSPGVSNQPQHF,TGCGCCAGCAGCCCGGGGGTTAGCAATCAGCCCCAGCATTTT
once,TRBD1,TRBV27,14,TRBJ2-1,CASLGQGPDNEQFF,TGTGCCAGCCTTGGACAGGGTCCCGACAATGAGCAGTTCTTC
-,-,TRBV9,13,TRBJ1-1,CASSPIGRVGAFF,TGTGCCAGCAGCCCGATCGGGAGGGTCGGAGCCTTCTTT